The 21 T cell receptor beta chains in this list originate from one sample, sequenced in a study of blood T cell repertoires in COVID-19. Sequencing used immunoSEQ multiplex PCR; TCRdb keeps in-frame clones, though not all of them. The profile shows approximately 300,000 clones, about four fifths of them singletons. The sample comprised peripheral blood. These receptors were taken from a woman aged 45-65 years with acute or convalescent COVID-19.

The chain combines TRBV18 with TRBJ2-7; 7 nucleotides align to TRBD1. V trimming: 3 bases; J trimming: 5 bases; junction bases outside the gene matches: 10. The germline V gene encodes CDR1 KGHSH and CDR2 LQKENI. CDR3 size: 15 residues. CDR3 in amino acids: CASSPLETGSNEQYF. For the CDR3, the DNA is TGTGCCAGCTCACCGCTGGAGACAGGGTCAAACGAGCAGTACTTC.

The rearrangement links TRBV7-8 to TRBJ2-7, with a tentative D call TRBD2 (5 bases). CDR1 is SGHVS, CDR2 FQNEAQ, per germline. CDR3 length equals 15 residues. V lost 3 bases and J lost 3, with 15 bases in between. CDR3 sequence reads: CASSFLRTAGYEQYF. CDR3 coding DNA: TGTGCCAGCAGCTTTTTAAGGACTGCCGGCTACGAGCAGTACTTC.

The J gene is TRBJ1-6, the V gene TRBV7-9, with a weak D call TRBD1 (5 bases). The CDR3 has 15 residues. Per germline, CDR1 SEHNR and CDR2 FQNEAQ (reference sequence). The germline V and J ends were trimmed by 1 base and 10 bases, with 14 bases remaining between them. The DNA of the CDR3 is TGTGCCAGCAGCTTAGGGGCAGGGAGGGAATCACCCCTCCACTTT. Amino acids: CASSLGAGRESPLHF.

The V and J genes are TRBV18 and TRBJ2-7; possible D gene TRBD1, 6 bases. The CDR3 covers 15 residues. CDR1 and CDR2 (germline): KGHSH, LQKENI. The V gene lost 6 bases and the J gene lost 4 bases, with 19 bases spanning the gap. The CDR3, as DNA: TGTGCCAGCTCGTCAGGTCAGGGGATCGGGTACGAGCAGTACTTC. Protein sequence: CASSSGQGIGYEQYF.

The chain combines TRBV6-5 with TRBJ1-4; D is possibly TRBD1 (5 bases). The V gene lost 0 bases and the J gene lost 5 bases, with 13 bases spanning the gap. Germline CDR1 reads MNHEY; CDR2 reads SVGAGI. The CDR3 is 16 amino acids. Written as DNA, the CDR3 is TGTGCCAGCAGTTACTCCCACCCGGGGGAGAATGAAAAACTGTTTTTT. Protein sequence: CASSYSHPGENEKLFF.

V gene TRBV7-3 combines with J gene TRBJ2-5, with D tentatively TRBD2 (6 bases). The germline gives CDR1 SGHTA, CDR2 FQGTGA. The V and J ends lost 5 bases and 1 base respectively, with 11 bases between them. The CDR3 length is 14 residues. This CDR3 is CASSRDLTQETQYF. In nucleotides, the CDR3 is TGTGCCAGCAGCCGGGACTTAACCCAAGAGACCCAGTACTTC.

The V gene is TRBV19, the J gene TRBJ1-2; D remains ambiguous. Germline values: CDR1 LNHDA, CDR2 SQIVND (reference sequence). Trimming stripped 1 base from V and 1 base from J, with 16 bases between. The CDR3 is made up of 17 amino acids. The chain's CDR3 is CASSIASTALYNYGYTF. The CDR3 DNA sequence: TGTGCCAGTAGTATAGCCAGCACAGCCCTTTATAACTATGGCTACACCTTC.

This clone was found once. CDR3 protein: CASSPATGADTQYF. The CDR3 region has the DNA TGTGCCAGCTCACCCGCGACAGGGGCAGATACGCAGTATTTT. The V gene is TRBV18, the J gene TRBJ2-3; 8 bases match TRBD1. The CDR3 totals 14 residues. V trimming: 3 bases; J trimming: 4 bases; junction bases outside the gene matches: 3. Germline V gives CDR1 KGHSH, CDR2 LQKENI.

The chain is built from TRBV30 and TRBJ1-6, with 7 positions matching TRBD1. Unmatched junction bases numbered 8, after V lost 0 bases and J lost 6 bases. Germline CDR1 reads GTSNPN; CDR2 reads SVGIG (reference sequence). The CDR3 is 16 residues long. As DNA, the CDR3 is TGTGCCTGGAGTGTAGGAAGGGGGCAATTTAATTCACCCCTCCACTTT. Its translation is CAWSVGRGQFNSPLHF.

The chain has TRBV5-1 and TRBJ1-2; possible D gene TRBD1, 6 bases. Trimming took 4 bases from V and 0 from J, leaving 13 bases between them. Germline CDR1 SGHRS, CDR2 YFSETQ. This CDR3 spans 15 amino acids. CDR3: CASSPGGATNYGYTF. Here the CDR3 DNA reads TGCGCCAGCAGCCCGGGGGGGGCAACTAACTATGGCTACACCTTC.

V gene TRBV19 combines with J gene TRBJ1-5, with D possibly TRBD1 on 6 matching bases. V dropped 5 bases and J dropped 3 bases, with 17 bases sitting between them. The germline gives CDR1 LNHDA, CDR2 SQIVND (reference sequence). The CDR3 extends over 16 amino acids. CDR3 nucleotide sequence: TGTGCCAGTAGTGCCCAGGGGCAGGGGAACAATCAGCCCCAGCATTTT. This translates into CASSAQGQGNNQPQHF.

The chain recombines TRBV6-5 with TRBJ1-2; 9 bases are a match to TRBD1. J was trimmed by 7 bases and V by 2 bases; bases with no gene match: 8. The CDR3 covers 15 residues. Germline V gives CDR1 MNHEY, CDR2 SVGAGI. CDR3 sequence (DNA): TGTGCCAGCAGTTACGCAACAGGGGGCGCGGGTGGCTACACCTTC. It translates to CASSYATGGAGGYTF.

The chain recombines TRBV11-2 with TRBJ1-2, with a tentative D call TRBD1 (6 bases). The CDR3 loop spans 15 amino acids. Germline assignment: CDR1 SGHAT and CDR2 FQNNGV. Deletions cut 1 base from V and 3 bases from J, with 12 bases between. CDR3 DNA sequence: TGTGCCAGCAGCTTAGTCAGGGGCTGGGACTATGGCTACACCTTC. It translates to CASSLVRGWDYGYTF.

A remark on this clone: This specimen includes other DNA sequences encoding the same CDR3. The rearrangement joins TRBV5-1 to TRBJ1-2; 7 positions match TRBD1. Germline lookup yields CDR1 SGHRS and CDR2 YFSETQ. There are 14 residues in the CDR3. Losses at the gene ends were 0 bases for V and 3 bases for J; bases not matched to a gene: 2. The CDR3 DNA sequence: TGCGCCAGCAGCTTGGGACAGGGAGACTATGGCTACACCTTC. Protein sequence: CASSLGQGDYGYTF. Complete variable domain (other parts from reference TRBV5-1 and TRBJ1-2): KAGVTQTPRYLIKTRGQQVTLSCSPISGHRSVSWYQQTPGQGLQFLFEYFSETQRNKGNFPGRFSGRQFSNSRSEMNVSTLELGDSALYLCASSLGQGDYGYTFGSGTRLTVV.

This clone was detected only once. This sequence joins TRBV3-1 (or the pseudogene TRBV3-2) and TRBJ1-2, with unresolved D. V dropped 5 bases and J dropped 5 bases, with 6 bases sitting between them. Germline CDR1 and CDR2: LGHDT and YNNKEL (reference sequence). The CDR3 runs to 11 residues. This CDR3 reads CASSARYGYTF. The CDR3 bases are TGTGCCAGCAGCGCGCGATATGGCTACACCTTC.

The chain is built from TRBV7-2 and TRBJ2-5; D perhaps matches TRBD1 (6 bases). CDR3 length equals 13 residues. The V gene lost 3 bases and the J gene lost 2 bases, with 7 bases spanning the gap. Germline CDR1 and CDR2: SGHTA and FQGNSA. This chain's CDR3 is CASSLDRQETQYF. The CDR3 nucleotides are TGTGCCAGCAGCTTGGACAGACAAGAGACCCAGTACTTC.

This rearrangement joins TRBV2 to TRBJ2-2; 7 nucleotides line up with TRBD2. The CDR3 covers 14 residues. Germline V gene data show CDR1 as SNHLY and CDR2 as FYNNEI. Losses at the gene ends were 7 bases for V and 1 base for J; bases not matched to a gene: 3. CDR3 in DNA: TGTGCCAGCATCCGGGGGGAGAACACCGGGGAGCTGTTTTTT. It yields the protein CASIRGENTGELFF.

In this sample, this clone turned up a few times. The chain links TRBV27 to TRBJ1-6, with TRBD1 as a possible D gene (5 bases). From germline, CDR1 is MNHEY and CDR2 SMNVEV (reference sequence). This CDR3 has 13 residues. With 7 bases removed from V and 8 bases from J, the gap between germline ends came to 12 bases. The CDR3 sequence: CASTRRGYSPLHF. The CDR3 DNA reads TGTGCCAGCACCCGGAGGGGCTATTCACCCCTCCACTTT.

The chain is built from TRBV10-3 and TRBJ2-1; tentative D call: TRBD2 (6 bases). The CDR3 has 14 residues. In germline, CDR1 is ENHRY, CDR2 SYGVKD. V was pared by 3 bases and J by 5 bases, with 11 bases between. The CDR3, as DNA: TGTGCCATCAGTGACCGGGGGAAGGACAATGAGCAGTTCTTC. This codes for CAISDRGKDNEQFF.

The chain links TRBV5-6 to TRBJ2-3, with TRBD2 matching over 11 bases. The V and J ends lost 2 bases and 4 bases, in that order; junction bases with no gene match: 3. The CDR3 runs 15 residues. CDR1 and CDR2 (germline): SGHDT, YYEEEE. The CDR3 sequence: CASSLTSGSPDTQYF. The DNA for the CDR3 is TGTGCCAGCAGCTTAACTAGCGGGAGCCCAGATACGCAGTATTTT.

The CDR3 nucleotides read TGTGCCAGCAGCCAAGTATTAGCGGGAGAAGAGACCCAGTACTTC. Amino acid sequence: CASSQVLAGEETQYF. This chain connects TRBV4-2 to TRBJ2-5; 9 bases are a match to TRBD2. The ends lost 1 base at V and 3 bases at J; junction bases unmatched: 3. The germline V gene has CDR1 LGHNA and CDR2 YNFKEQ. CDR3 length: 15 amino acids.